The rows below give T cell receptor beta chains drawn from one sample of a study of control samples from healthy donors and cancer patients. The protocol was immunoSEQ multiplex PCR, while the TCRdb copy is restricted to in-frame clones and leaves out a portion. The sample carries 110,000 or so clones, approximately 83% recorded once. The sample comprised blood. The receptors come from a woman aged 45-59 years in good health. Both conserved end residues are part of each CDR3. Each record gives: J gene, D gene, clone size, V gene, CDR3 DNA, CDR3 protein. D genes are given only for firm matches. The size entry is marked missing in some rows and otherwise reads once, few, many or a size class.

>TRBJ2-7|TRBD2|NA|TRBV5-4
TGTGCCAGCAGCCCAGGTGGCGGGGGGCGGCGAGGGGGCGAGCAGTACTTC
CASSPGGGGRRGGEQYF
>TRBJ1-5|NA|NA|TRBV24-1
TGTGCCGCGGGAGGGAAGAATCAGCCCCAGCATTTT
CAAGGKNQPQHF
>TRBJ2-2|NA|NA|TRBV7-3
TGTGCCAGCAGCTTTGAAGCCCCGGACACCGGGGAGCTGTTTTTT
CASSFEAPDTGELFF
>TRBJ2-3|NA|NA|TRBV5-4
TGTGCCAGCAGCTTGGTGGTGGGAGTAGCGACAGATACGCAGTATTTT
CASSLVVGVATDTQYF
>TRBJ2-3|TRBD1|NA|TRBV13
TGTGCCAGCAGCTTAGAGGACAGGGGCGTCACAGATACGCAGTATTTT
CASSLEDRGVTDTQYF
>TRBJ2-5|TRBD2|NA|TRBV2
TGTGCCAGCAGCGCCGGACTAGTCGGTGAGACCCAGTACTTC
CASSAGLVGETQYF
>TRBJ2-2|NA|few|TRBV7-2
TGTGCCAGCAGCCCACCGGGACACAACACCGGGGAGCTGTTTTTT
CASSPPGHNTGELFF
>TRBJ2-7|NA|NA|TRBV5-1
TGCGCCAGCAGCTTGAGCGGAGACTCCTACGAGCAGTACTTC
CASSLSGDSYEQYF
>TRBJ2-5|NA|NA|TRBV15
TGTGCCACCAGCGGCGGAAGTGGAGCGCCCGGAGAGACCCAGTACTTC
CATSGGSGAPGETQYF
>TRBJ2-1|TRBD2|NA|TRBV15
TGTGCCACCAGCAGAGATTATAGCGGGAGACGGGGCAATGAGCAGTTCTTC
CATSRDYSGRRGNEQFF
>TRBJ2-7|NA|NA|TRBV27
TGTGCCAGCAGTTTATGGCTAGCCTCCGAGCAGTACTTC
CASSLWLASEQYF
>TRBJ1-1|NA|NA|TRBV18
TGTGCCAGCTCACCCCTCGGTCCCGGGTTGAACACTGAAGCTTTCTTT
CASSPLGPGLNTEAFF
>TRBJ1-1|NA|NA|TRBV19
TGTGCCAGTAGTACCCAGGGGTGGTTTGAAGCTTTCTTT
CASSTQGWFEAFF
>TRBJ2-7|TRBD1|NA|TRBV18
TGTGCCAGCTCACATTCCGGGACAGGGTCCTACGAGCAGTACTTC
CASSHSGTGSYEQYF
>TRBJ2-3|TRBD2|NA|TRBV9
TGTGCCAGCAGCGTAGCTAGCGGGAGGCGGACAGATACGCAGTATTTT
CASSVASGRRTDTQYF
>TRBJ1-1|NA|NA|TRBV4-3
TGCGCCAGCAGCCAGAGGGGAGTCACTGAAGCTTTCTTT
CASSQRGVTEAFF
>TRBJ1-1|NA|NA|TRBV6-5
TGTGCCAGCAGTTACAGGGGGGTGAGGGGAGACACTGAAGCTTTCTTT
CASSYRGVRGDTEAFF
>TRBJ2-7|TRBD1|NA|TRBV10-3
TGTGCCATCAGTGAGCCTGACAGGGGCGAGCAGTACTTC
CAISEPDRGEQYF
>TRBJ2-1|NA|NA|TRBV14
TGTGCCAGCAGCCAAATTAGTTGGGGTTTGAATGAGCAGTTCTTC
CASSQISWGLNEQFF
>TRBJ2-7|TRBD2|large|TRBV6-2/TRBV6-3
TGTGCCAGCAGTACGATAGCGGGAGGTTCCGAGCAGTACTTC
CASSTIAGGSEQYF
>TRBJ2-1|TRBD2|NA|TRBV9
TGTGCCAGCAGCCCTCCACTAGCGGGCTCCTACAATGAGCAGTTCTTC
CASSPPLAGSYNEQFF
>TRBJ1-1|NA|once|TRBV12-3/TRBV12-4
TGTGCCAGCAGTTTTCAGGGTCCCACTGAAGCTTTCTTT
CASSFQGPTEAFF
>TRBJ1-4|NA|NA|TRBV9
TGTGCCAGCAGCGTAGTCGGCACCGCAACTAATGAAAAACTGTTTTTT
CASSVVGTATNEKLFF
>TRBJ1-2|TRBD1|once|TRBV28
TGTGCCATCTTGGGGGACAGGGAGGGCGAAAAACATGGCTACACCTTC
CAILGDREGEKHGYTF
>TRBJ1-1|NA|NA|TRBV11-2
TGTGCCAGCAGCCACATCCAACAGGGCCTTGGGGCTTTCTTT
CASSHIQQGLGAFF
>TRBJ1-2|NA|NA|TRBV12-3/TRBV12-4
TGTGCCAGCAGTCCGGGCAGTGGCTATGGCTACACCTTC
CASSPGSGYGYTF
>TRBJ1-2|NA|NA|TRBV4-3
TGCGCCAGCAGCCAGGACAAGCTAATAAAGGGCTATGGCTACACCTTC
CASSQDKLIKGYGYTF
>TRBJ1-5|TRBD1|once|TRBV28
TGTGCCAGCAGGGCGACAGGGGACAATCAGCCCCAGCATTTT
CASRATGDNQPQHF
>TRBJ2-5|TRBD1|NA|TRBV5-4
TGTGCCAGCAGCTTGTCTCGGACAGGGGGAGAGACCCAGTACTTC
CASSLSRTGGETQYF
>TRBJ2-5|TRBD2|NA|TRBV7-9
TGTGCCAGCAGCTTAGCTAGCGGGATAATGGGTCGTACAGAGACCCAGTACTTC
CASSLASGIMGRTETQYF
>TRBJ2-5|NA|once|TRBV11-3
TGTGCCAGCAGCCCAGAGTCATACCTGGGGGAAGAGACCCAGTACTTC
CASSPESYLGEETQYF
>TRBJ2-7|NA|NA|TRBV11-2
TGTGCCAGCAGCTTAGTGGGAGGCGGCCCCTACGAGCAGTACTTC
CASSLVGGGPYEQYF
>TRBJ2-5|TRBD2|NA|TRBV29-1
TGCAGCGTTCGGACTAGCGGGGCCCAAGAGACCCAGTACTTC
CSVRTSGAQETQYF
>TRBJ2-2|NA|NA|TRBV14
TGTGCCAGCAGCCTTCACCAGGGGAGCACCGGGGAGCTGTTTTTT
CASSLHQGSTGELFF
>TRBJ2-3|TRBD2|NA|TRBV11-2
TGTGCCAGCAGCTTGCAGCGGGGGGGCACAGATACGCAGTATTTT
CASSLQRGGTDTQYF
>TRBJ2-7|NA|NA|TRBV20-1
TGCAGTGCTAGAGTGCTTTACGAGCAGTACTTC
CSARVLYEQYF
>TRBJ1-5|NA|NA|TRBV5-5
TGTGCCAGCAGCTTGGTTGGGATGGGACAGCCCCAGCATTTT
CASSLVGMGQPQHF
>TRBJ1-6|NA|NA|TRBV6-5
TGTGCCAGCAGTTACTCGCAGTCCAGGGCAGCTTCACCCCTCCACTTT
CASSYSQSRAASPLHF
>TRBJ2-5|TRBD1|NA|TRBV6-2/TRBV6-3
TGTGCCAGCAGTTTTATACGCCTCCGGGACAGTAAAGAGACCCAGTACTTC
CASSFIRLRDSKETQYF
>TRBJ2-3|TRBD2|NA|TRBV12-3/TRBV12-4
TGTGCCAGCAGCACTAGCGGCGCGGATACGCAGTATTTT
CASSTSGADTQYF
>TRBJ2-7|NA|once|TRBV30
TGTGCCTGGGCCACCAGGGGCGAGCAGTACTTC
CAWATRGEQYF
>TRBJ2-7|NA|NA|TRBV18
TGTGCCAGCTCACCGAATTACTACGAGCAGTACTTC
CASSPNYYEQYF
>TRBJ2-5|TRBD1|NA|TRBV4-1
TGCGCCAGCAGCCAACCGGGACAGGGGGCTTTTGAGACCCAGTACTTC
CASSQPGQGAFETQYF
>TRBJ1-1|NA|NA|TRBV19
TGTGCCAGTAGTTTTACAGGGAACACTGAAGCTTTCTTT
CASSFTGNTEAFF
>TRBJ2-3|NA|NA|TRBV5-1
TGCGCCAGCAACCCCGGTGGTGCTAGCACAGATACGCAGTATTTT
CASNPGGASTDTQYF